This is a list of T cell receptor beta chains from one sample in a study of T cell responses to AZD1222 COVID-19 vaccine. The repertoire was sequenced with immunoSEQ multiplex PCR; TCRdb's copy has only in-frame clones and lacks some. The profile shows about 77,000 clones, approximately 92% of them singletons. The source was peripheral blood, collected 28 days after the second AZD1222 dose. These receptors originate from an adult who received the AZD1222 COVID-19 vaccine. Each CDR3 is given with its conserved first and last residue. A D gene is named only where the DNA matches it firmly. A clone size is listed for some rows: how often the clone was seen (once, few, many), or a class if it is expanded.

. . TRBJ2-2 TRBV10-3 16 CAIWRTSIRGTGELFF TGTGCCATCTGGCGAACTAGTATTCGTGGCACCGGGGAGCTGTTTTTT
TRBD1 . TRBJ2-1 TRBV23-1 15 CASRLTGPLVNEQFF TGCGCCAGCAGACTGACAGGGCCACTCGTCAATGAGCAGTTCTTC
TRBD1 . TRBJ2-7 TRBV7-9 15 CASSDEGTGSYEQYF TGTGCCAGCAGCGATGAGGGGACAGGGTCCTACGAGCAGTACTTC
TRBD2 . TRBJ2-1 TRBV24-1 13 CATKGLAGSEQFF TGTGCCACCAAGGGACTAGCGGGAAGTGAGCAGTTCTTC
. . TRBJ1-1 TRBV9 14 CASSPALTLTEAFF TGTGCCAGCAGCCCCGCACTTACTCTCACTGAAGCTTTCTTT
. . TRBJ1-6 TRBV5-1 14 CASSLSARDSPLHF TGCGCCAGCAGCTTGAGTGCGAGGGATTCACCCCTCCACTTT
. . TRBJ2-1 TRBV7-2 15 CASSARRAYYNEQFF TGTGCCAGCAGCGCCCGGCGGGCGTATTACAATGAGCAGTTCTTC
TRBD1 . TRBJ2-3 TRBV7-6 15 CASSLDRGGTDTQYF TGTGCCAGCAGCTTGGACAGGGGGGGCACAGATACGCAGTATTTT
. . TRBJ1-1 TRBV28 13 CASSQDGVLEAFF TGTGCCAGCAGCCAGGACGGTGTCTTGGAAGCTTTCTTT
TRBD2 . TRBJ2-3 TRBV19 17 CASRLRPSGVSTDTQYF TGTGCCAGTCGGTTACGACCTAGCGGGGTTAGCACAGATACGCAGTATTTT
. . TRBJ2-5 TRBV4-3 16 CASSLTLGLSGETQYF TGCGCCAGCAGCCTTACCTTGGGATTGTCTGGAGAGACCCAGTACTTC
. . TRBJ2-1 TRBV11-2 14 CASSLDLRYNEQFF TGTGCCAGCAGCTTAGATTTGAGATACAATGAGCAGTTCTTC
. . TRBJ1-3 TRBV3-1/TRBV3-2 15 CASSPSLGPGNTIYF TGTGCCAGCAGCCCCTCTTTGGGGCCTGGAAACACCATATATTTT
. . TRBJ1-5 TRBV27 14 CASSFGGGGQPQHF TGTGCCAGCAGTTTTGGGGGGGGCGGACAGCCCCAGCATTTT
. . TRBJ2-3 TRBV7-9 15 CASSLRDPSTDTQYF TGTGCCAGCAGCTTAAGGGACCCCAGCACAGATACGCAGTATTTT
. . TRBJ1-1 TRBV12-3/TRBV12-4 13 CASSLAANTEAFF TGTGCCAGCAGTTTGGCGGCGAACACTGAAGCTTTCTTT
. . TRBJ2-1 TRBV5-1 13 CASWGSSYNEQFF TGCGCCAGCTGGGGGAGCTCCTACAATGAGCAGTTCTTC
TRBD1 . TRBJ1-4 TRBV3-1/TRBV3-2 15 CASSQGDRVLEKLFF TGTGCCAGCAGCCAAGGTGACAGGGTACTGGAAAAACTGTTTTTT
. . TRBJ1-1 TRBV27 15 CASRVVGPGDTEAFF TGTGCCAGCAGGGTAGTAGGTCCCGGCGACACTGAAGCTTTCTTT
. . TRBJ1-1 TRBV15 17 CATSRGGTSGARAEAFF TGTGCCACCAGCAGAGGGGGTACTAGTGGGGCGAGGGCTGAAGCTTTCTTT
. . TRBJ2-5 TRBV30 11 CAWTGQETQYF TGTGCCTGGACAGGGCAAGAGACCCAGTACTTC
TRBD1 . TRBJ1-4 TRBV19 14 CASSKGQLNEKLFF TGTGCCAGTAGTAAGGGACAGCTAAATGAAAAACTGTTTTTT
. once TRBJ1-6 TRBV25-1 14 CASSERDHNSPLHF TGTGCCAGCAGTGAACGTGATCATAATTCACCCCTCCACTTT
. . TRBJ2-3 TRBV6-4 15 CASSEGEVGTDTQYF TGTGCCAGCAGTGAAGGAGAGGTCGGCACAGATACGCAGTATTTT
. . TRBJ1-2 TRBV14 13 CASSTRGMRGYTF TGTGCCAGCAGCACTCGGGGAATGAGGGGCTACACCTTC
. . TRBJ1-5 TRBV7-9 14 CASSYGGPNQPQHF TGTGCCAGCAGCTACGGGGGTCCTAACCAGCCCCAGCATTTT
. . TRBJ1-1 TRBV7-2 15 CASRATVNMNTEAFF TGTGCCAGCAGGGCGACAGTAAACATGAACACTGAAGCTTTCTTT
TRBD1 once TRBJ2-2 TRBV5-1 14 CASSTDRVTGELFF TGCGCCAGCAGCACGGACAGGGTAACCGGGGAGCTGTTTTTT
TRBD2 . TRBJ2-2 TRBV19 14 CASSPAGGTGELFF TGTGCCAGTAGTCCGGCGGGGGGCACCGGGGAGCTGTTTTTT
. once TRBJ1-1 TRBV4-3 13 CASSQERFTEAFF TGCGCCAGCAGCCAAGAGAGGTTCACTGAAGCTTTCTTT
. . TRBJ1-1 TRBV28 13 CASSGRGRIEAFF TGTGCCAGCAGTGGGAGGGGCCGTATTGAAGCTTTCTTT
. . TRBJ2-7 TRBV27 15 CASSLLAPSSYEQYF TGTGCCAGCAGTTTACTAGCGCCAAGCTCCTACGAGCAGTACTTC
. . TRBJ2-5 TRBV6-5 14 CASSYFSAVETQYF TGTGCCAGCAGTTATTTTAGCGCGGTAGAGACCCAGTACTTC
. . TRBJ2-4 TRBV27 15 CASSLSSGVVGIQYF TGTGCCAGCAGTTTATCGTCCGGGGTTGTGGGCATTCAGTACTTC
. . TRBJ2-1 TRBV4-3 15 CASSPNRGTYNEQFF TGCGCCAGCAGCCCCAACCGGGGGACCTACAATGAGCAGTTCTTC
. . TRBJ1-1 TRBV19 16 CASRKTGGLKNTEAFF TGTGCCAGTAGAAAAACAGGCGGGCTTAAGAACACTGAAGCTTTCTTT
. . TRBJ1-5 TRBV15 15 CATSRGGYSNQPQHF TGTGCCACCAGCAGAGGGGGTTATAGCAATCAGCCCCAGCATTTT
. . TRBJ1-3 TRBV30 14 CAWMEGDSGNTIYF TGTGCCTGGATGGAGGGGGACTCTGGAAACACCATATATTTT
TRBD1 . TRBJ1-3 TRBV14 16 CASSPLRGGFGNTIYF TGTGCCAGCAGCCCTTTAAGAGGGGGCTTTGGAAACACCATATATTTT
TRBD2 . TRBJ2-1 TRBV11-3 13 CASSFFSGGEQFF TGTGCCAGCAGCTTCTTTAGCGGGGGAGAGCAGTTCTTC
. . TRBJ1-2 TRBV7-3 16 CASSVTGTTRNYGYTF TGTGCCAGCAGCGTAACAGGGACAACGAGGAACTATGGCTACACCTTC
. once TRBJ2-7 TRBV28 11 CASSPLSEQYF TGTGCCAGCAGCCCCCTTTCCGAGCAGTACTTC